This entry lists 29 T cell receptor beta chains sequenced from one sample in a study of T cell responses to AZD1222 COVID-19 vaccine. Sequenced by immunoSEQ multiplex PCR; TCRdb stores in-frame clones only, minus some. Found here are 100,000 to 120,000 clones, about four fifths of them singletons; the top ten hold 4% to 6%. Material: peripheral blood, obtained on day 0 of AZD1222 vaccination. The receptor set was obtained from an adult in good health.

The V and J genes are TRBV27 and TRBJ1-5; D gene unclear. CDR3 length equals 14 residues. The germline V gene has CDR1 MNHEY and CDR2 SMNVEV (reference sequence). Between the trimmed V and J ends, which lost 7 bases and 1 base, there was a span of 11 bases. In DNA, the CDR3 is TGTGCCAGCATGGCGGTTCTGAGCAATCAGCCCCAGCATTTT. The encoded protein is CASMAVLSNQPQHF.

The chain is built from TRBV6-5 and TRBJ2-7; maybe TRBD1 (6 bases). CDR1 MNHEY and CDR2 SVGAGI come from the germline V gene. Trimming left V 7 bases short and J 4 bases short, with 14 bases between. This CDR3 region has 13 residues. Written as DNA, the CDR3 is TGTGCCAGCATGTTGGCCAGGGGTTACGAGCAGTACTTC. Translation: CASMLARGYEQYF.

The J gene is TRBJ2-5, the V gene TRBV6-5; TRBD2 aligns across 9 bases. CDR1 is MNHEY and CDR2 is SVGAGI in the germline V gene. The CDR3 has 16 residues. Trimming took 2 bases from V and 0 from J; bases not matched to a gene: 4. The CDR3 region is CASSYRRGGDQETQYF. Written as DNA, the CDR3 is TGTGCCAGCAGTTACCGTCGCGGGGGGGACCAAGAGACCCAGTACTTC.

The chain employs TRBV19 and TRBJ2-1; D ambiguous. Germline V gene lookup returns CDR1 LNHDA and CDR2 SQIVND (reference sequence). The CDR3 is 11 residues long. Trimming shortened V by 7 bases and J by 7 bases, and 8 bases separated the two germline ends. CDR3 in amino acids: CASKRRNEQFF. The CDR3 bases are TGTGCCAGTAAGCGCAGGAATGAGCAGTTCTTC.

The CDR3 DNA reads as TGTGCCAGCAGCTCGACAGGGCTGGGTGGCTACACCTTC. It yields the protein CASSSTGLGGYTF. The gene calls are TRBV7-3 and TRBJ1-2; 7 nucleotides agree with TRBD1. The germline V gene has CDR1 SGHTA and CDR2 FQGTGA. The CDR3 length is 13 residues. The J segment lost 7 bases and the V segment lost 4 bases, leaving 6 bases of the junction unmatched.

This clone is a singleton in its sample. The gene calls are TRBV19 and TRBJ2-7, with TRBD2 identical over 10 bases. The CDR3 consists of 19 residues. V gave up 0 bases and J gave up 0 bases; unmatched junction bases: 11. Germline V lookup: CDR1 LNHDA, CDR2 SQIVND (reference sequence). The CDR3 loop is CASSIDPRTAGGHSYEQYF. CDR3 DNA: TGTGCCAGTAGTATAGACCCCCGGACAGCGGGGGGGCACTCCTACGAGCAGTACTTC.

The chain couples TRBV5-1 to TRBJ1-4, with TRBD1 matching over 9 bases. This CDR3 spans 15 amino acids. Germline V lookup: CDR1 SGHRS, CDR2 YFSETQ. J lost 6 bases, V lost 0 bases, and 3 bases had no gene match. The CDR3 DNA reads TGCGCCAGCAGCTTGGCCGGGACAGGGTATGAAAAACTGTTTTTT. Translating it yields CASSLAGTGYEKLFF.

This chain joins TRBV3-1 (or the pseudogene TRBV3-2) and TRBJ1-4; 9 nucleotides align to TRBD1. Trimming at V came to 1 base and at J to 10 bases, leaving 7 bases not matched to a gene. Germline CDR1 reads LGHDT; CDR2 reads YNNKEL (reference sequence). This CDR3 is built from 15 residues. CDR3: CASSQAHRGLGKLFF. Here the CDR3 DNA reads TGTGCCAGCAGCCAAGCACACAGGGGGCTTGGAAAACTGTTTTTT.

Turning to this clone: The sample contains more than one DNA sequence encoding this CDR3. The chain has TRBV6-5 and TRBJ2-7, with D possibly TRBD1 on 5 matching bases. CDR1 is MNHEY and CDR2 is SVGAGI in the germline V gene. Trimming shortened V by 5 bases and J by 6 bases, and 8 bases separated the two germline ends. This CDR3 has 11 residues. The CDR3 protein is CASSQGGEQYF. The CDR3 DNA sequence: TGTGCCAGCAGTCAGGGTGGCGAGCAGTACTTC.

The chain combines TRBV4-3 with TRBJ1-2; weak D call: TRBD1 (5 bases). The germline gives CDR1 LGHNA, CDR2 YSLEER. V lost 1 base and J 7 bases, leaving 16 bases between the germline ends. The CDR3 totals 15 residues. The CDR3 sequence is CASSQGVSGPGGYTF. In DNA, the CDR3 is TGCGCCAGCAGCCAAGGAGTTTCAGGGCCGGGTGGCTACACCTTC.

V usage is TRBV6-1 and J usage is TRBJ1-4; 12 positions agree with TRBD1. This CDR3 has 16 residues. J was trimmed by 7 bases and V by 8 bases; bases with no gene match: 11. CDR1 is MNHNS and CDR2 is SASEGT in the germline V gene. DNA for the CDR3: TGTGCCAGCGGTGGGGACAGGGGGCTACTAATTGAAAAACTGTTTTTT. Its translation is CASGGDRGLLIEKLFF.

The chain uses TRBV10-3 and TRBJ1-2; D is unresolved. This CDR3 region has 14 residues. CDR1 and CDR2 from the germline V gene are ENHRY and SYGVKD. V lost 6 bases, J lost 4 bases, and 15 bases lay in between. The CDR3 region has the DNA TGTGCCATCAGCCCCAAGGACCTGGGCTATGGCTACACCTTC. Translating it yields CAISPKDLGYGYTF.

CDR3 in DNA: TGTGCCAGCAGCTTGGGACAACTCATGGGCACTGAAGCTTTCTTT. This gives the protein CASSLGQLMGTEAFF. This sequence joins TRBV5-6 and TRBJ1-1; D is uncertain. V shed 0 bases and J shed 4 bases, with 13 bases lying between them. This CDR3 is 15 amino acids long. Germline V lookup: CDR1 SGHDT, CDR2 YYEEEE.

The chain joins TRBV7-2 to TRBJ2-3; tentatively, D is TRBD1 (5 bases). CDR3 length: 13 amino acids. Trimming removed 5 bases at V and 5 bases at J, with 11 bases between. The germline V gene encodes CDR1 SGHTA and CDR2 FQGNSA. The CDR3 spells CASSPTQGDTQYF. The CDR3 DNA sequence: TGTGCCAGCAGCCCGACTCAGGGAGATACGCAGTATTTT.

The chain combines TRBV2 with TRBJ2-1; possible D gene TRBD2, 6 bases. Trimming shortened V by 7 bases and J by 0 bases, and 16 bases separated the two germline ends. Germline lookup yields CDR1 SNHLY and CDR2 FYNNEI. The CDR3 runs to 16 residues. Here the CDR3 DNA reads TGTGCCAGCATGGGTGGGGGGTTCCGCTCCTACAATGAGCAGTTCTTC. Amino acids: CASMGGGFRSYNEQFF.

V and J are TRBV7-3 and TRBJ1-2, with 10 bases lining up with TRBD1. The germline gives CDR1 SGHTA, CDR2 FQGTGA. The CDR3 length is 16 residues. The V segment lost 1 base and the J segment 6 bases; nucleotides outside the gene matches: 8. In DNA, the CDR3 is TGTGCCAGCAGCTTAATGGGACCGGGACAGGGGCATGGCTACACCTTC. This codes for CASSLMGPGQGHGYTF.

The V call is TRBV21-1, the J call TRBJ1-5. TRBV21-1 is listed as a pseudogene. The CDR3 extends over 16 amino acids. CDR3: CASSKEGPQGNQPQHF. CDR3 DNA: TGTGCCAGCAGCAAAGAAGGTCCACAAGGGAATCAGCCCCAGCATTTT.

The gene calls are TRBV12-5 and TRBJ2-7; D gene ambiguous. The germline CDR1 and CDR2 sequences are LGHNT and FRNRAP. V lost 0 bases and J lost 0, with 9 bases in between. This CDR3 contains 15 residues. CDR3 DNA sequence: TGTGCTAGTGGTTTGGTATTTTGGGTCTCCTACGAGCAGTACTTC. Translated: CASGLVFWVSYEQYF.

The CDR3: CASKGPLPYGYTF. The CDR3, as DNA: TGTGCCAGCAAGGGGCCACTCCCATATGGCTACACCTTC. The rearrangement links TRBV27 to TRBJ1-2; TRBD1 is a possible D gene (5 bases). The CDR3 spans 13 residues. V was clipped by 7 bases and J by 5 bases, with 14 bases between them. Germline CDR1 is MNHEY and CDR2 is SMNVEV (reference sequence).

V gene TRBV4-2 combines with J gene TRBJ2-3, with TRBD2 as a possible D gene (6 bases). Germline loops: CDR1 LGHNA, CDR2 YNFKEQ. This CDR3 has 15 residues. The V end was cut by 2 bases, the J end by 2 bases, with 11 bases between. Here the CDR3 DNA reads TGTGCCAGCAGCCAAATGGAGGGGTACACAGATACGCAGTATTTT. Its translation: CASSQMEGYTDTQYF.

The rearrangement joins TRBV6-5 to TRBJ1-3; maybe TRBD1 (5 bases). The CDR3 has 15 residues. The V end was cut by 5 bases, the J end by 6 bases, with 17 bases between. CDR1 is MNHEY, CDR2 SVGAGI, per germline. CDR3 protein: CASSLGNLGENTIYF. DNA of the CDR3: TGTGCCAGCAGTCTTGGGAACCTGGGGGAAAACACCATATATTTT.

This rearrangement joins TRBV2 to TRBJ1-6; D possibly corresponds to TRBD1 (6 bases). The CDR3 contains 15 residues. Trimming pared 5 bases from V and 2 bases from J, leaving 10 bases between. Germline V gives CDR1 SNHLY, CDR2 FYNNEI. CDR3 residues: CASSSQGTYNSPLHF. CDR3 DNA sequence: TGTGCCAGCAGTTCGCAGGGGACCTATAATTCACCCCTCCACTTT. Supplemented by reference TRBV2 and TRBJ1-6, the full variable domain reads EPEVTQTPSHQVTQMGQEVILRCVPISNHLYFYWYRQILGQKVEFLVSFYNNEISEKSEIFDDQFSVERPDGSNFTLKIRSTKLEDSAMYFCASSSQGTYNSPLHFGNGTRLTVT.

This clone has just a few counts. The genes are TRBV7-8 and TRBJ1-4; the D gene is possibly TRBD1 (5 bases). Looked up from germline, CDR1 is SGHVS and CDR2 is FQNEAQ. Trimming took off 3 bases at V and 0 bases at J, with 8 bases between the two ends. The CDR3 is 15 amino acids. CDR3 DNA: TGTGCCAGCAGCTTGATAGGGGCAACTAATGAAAAACTGTTTTTT. This gives the protein CASSLIGATNEKLFF.

This clone was observed a single time. This chain joins TRBV11-2 and TRBJ2-1; either TRBD1 or TRBD2 may fit D (5 bases each). In germline, CDR1 is SGHAT, CDR2 FQNNGV. V dropped 1 base and J dropped 8 bases, with 24 bases sitting between them. The CDR3 spans 18 residues. The CDR3 nucleotides are TGTGCCAGCAGCTTAGTCCGCGGGTTTGGAGCTCCCAGGGATGAGCAGTTCTTC. It yields the protein CASSLVRGFGAPRDEQFF. The variable domain in full, completed from reference TRBV11-2 and TRBJ2-1, reads EAGVAQSPRYKIIEKRQSVAFWCNPISGHATLYWYQQILGQGPKLLIQFQNNGVVDDSQLPKDRFSAERLKGVDSTLKIQPAKLEDSAVYLCASSLVRGFGAPRDEQFFGPGTRLTVL.

The CDR3 DNA follows: TGTGCCAGCAGCCAAGACGAACTCCGGTCCTACGAGCAGTACTTC. Amino acids: CASSQDELRSYEQYF. The chain recombines TRBV4-2 with TRBJ2-7; the D is unclear. V shed 0 bases and J shed 1 base, with 10 bases lying between them. Germline lookup yields CDR1 LGHNA and CDR2 YNFKEQ. This CDR3 region has 15 residues.

A few counts support this clone. This chain connects TRBV6-5 to TRBJ2-3, with D unclear. The CDR3 is made up of 14 amino acids. The germline CDR1 and CDR2 sequences are MNHEY and SVGAGI. Trimming took 6 bases from V and 0 from J, leaving 10 bases between them. The CDR3 region is CASRDRDSTDTQYF. CDR3 DNA sequence: TGTGCCAGCAGGGACCGCGATAGCACAGATACGCAGTATTTT.

This clone was observed a few times. V usage is TRBV19 and J usage is TRBJ1-1; D might be TRBD1 (5 bases). The CDR3 spans 11 residues. Trimming took 6 bases from V and 5 from J, leaving 7 bases between them. The V gene's germline CDR1 is LNHDA and CDR2 SQIVND (reference sequence). The chain's CDR3 is CASSQGTEAFF. For the CDR3, the DNA is TGTGCCAGTAGCCAGGGTACTGAAGCTTTCTTT.

The chain has TRBV7-2 and TRBJ2-2; TRBD1 might be the D (5 bases). Germline V gene data show CDR1 as SGHTA and CDR2 as FQGNSA. CDR3 length: 15 amino acids. With 1 base removed from V and 0 bases from J, the gap between germline ends came to 6 bases. The CDR3 protein is CASSLGQPNTGELFF. CDR3 nucleotides: TGTGCCAGCAGCTTAGGACAGCCGAACACCGGGGAGCTGTTTTTT.

The chain joins TRBV10-2 to TRBJ1-2; the D gene is possibly TRBD1 (6 bases). With 10 bases removed from V and 7 bases from J, the gap between germline ends came to 19 bases. Germline V gives CDR1 WSHSY, CDR2 SAAADI. The CDR3 totals 13 residues. This CDR3 is CATSGAGVVGYTF. CDR3 coding DNA: TGCGCCACCTCAGGTGCAGGGGTTGTTGGCTACACCTTC.